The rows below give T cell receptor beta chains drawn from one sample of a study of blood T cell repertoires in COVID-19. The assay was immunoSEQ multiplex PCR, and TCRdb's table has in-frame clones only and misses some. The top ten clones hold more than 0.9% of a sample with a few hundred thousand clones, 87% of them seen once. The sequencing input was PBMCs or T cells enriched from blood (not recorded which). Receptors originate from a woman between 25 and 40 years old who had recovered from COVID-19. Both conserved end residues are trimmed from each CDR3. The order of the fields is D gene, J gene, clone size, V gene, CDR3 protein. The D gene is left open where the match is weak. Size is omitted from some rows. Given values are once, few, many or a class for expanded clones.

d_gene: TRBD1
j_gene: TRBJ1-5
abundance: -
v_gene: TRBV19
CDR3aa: ASSIEQGQGARSQPQH

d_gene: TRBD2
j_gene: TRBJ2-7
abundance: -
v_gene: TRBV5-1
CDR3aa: ASSLGGRSNEQY

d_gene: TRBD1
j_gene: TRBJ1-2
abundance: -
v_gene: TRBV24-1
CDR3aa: ATSDQGQAYGYT

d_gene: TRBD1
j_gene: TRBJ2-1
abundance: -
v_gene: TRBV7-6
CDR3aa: ASSPTKGAMNEQF

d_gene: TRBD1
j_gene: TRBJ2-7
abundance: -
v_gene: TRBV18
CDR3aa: ASSQGQSYEQY

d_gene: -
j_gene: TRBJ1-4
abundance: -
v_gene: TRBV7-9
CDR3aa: ASSRGTGTTNEKLF

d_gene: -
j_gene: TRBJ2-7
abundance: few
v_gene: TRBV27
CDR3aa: ASSRQVPSYEQY

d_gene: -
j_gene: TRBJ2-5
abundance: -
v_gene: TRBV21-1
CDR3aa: ASSKRLAGYQETQY

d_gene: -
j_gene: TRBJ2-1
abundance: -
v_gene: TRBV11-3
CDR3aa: ASSLYSGNNEQF

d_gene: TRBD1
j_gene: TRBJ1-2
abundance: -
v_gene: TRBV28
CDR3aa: ASIPNPGTGGGGNYGYT

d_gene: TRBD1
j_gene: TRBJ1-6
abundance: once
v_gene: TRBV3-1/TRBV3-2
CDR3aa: ASSQVSGQGHSPLH

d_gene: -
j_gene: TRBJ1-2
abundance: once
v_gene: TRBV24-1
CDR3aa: ATSDHLEGYT

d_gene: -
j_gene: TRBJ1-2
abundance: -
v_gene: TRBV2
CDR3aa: ASSSDSYGYT

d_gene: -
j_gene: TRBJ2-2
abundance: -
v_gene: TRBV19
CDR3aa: ASSIGRQGGTGELF

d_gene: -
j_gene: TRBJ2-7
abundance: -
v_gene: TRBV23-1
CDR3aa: ASTGPAVEQY

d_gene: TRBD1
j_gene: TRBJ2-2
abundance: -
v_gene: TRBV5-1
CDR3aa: ASSFKGQGGELF

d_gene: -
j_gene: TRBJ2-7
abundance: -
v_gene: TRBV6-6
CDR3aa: ASRIQESSYEQY

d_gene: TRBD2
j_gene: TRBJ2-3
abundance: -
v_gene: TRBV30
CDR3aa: AWRRLAGQNTDTQY

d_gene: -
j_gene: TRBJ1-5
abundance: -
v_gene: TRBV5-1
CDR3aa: ASSQGPNQPQH

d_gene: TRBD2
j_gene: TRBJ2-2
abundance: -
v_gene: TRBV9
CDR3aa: ASSVDVAGNTGELF

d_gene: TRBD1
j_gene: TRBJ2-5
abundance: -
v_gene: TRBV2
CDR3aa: ATESTGTGFETQY

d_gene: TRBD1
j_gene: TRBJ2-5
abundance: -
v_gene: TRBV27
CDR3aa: ASSPGQISWDVGLSETQY

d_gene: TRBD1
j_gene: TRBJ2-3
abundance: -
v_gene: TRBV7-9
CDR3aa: ASSPWTGVGTDTQY

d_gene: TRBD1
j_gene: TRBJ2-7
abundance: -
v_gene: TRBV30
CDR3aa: AWSRTGLLYEQY

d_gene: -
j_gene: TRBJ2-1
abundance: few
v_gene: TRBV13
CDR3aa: ASSLFQGNNEQF

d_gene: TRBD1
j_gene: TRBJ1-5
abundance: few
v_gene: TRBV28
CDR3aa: ASTSTGGSNQPQH

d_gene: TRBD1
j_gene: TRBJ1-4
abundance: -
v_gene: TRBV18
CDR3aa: ASSPTGGAGNEKLF

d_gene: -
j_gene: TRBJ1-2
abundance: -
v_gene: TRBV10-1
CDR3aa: ASSGSSRGGYT

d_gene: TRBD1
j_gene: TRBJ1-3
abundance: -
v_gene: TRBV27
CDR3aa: ASGQGDTIY

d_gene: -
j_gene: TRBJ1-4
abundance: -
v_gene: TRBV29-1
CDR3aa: SVLRDEKLF

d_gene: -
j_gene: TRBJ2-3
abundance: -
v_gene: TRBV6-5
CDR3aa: ASSRSSDTQY

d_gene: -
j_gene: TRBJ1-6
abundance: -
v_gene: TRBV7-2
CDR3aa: ASSLAWGRTNSPLH

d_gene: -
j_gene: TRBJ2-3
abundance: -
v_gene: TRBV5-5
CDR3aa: ASSLGRGSDTQY

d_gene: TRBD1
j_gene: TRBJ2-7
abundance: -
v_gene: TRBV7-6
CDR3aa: ASSRIGTGGYEQY

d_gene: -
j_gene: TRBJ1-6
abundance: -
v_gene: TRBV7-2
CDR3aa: ASSLGSRDTYNSPLH

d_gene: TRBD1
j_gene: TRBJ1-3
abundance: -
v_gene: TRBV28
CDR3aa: ASSLWKGQGGSSGNTIY

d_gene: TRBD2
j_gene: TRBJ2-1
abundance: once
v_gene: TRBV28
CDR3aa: ASRGLAGIYEQF

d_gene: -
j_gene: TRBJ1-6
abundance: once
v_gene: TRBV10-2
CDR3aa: ASSPGGENSPLH

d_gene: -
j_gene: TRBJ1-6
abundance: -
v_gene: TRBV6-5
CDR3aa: ASSYGGGVDSPLH

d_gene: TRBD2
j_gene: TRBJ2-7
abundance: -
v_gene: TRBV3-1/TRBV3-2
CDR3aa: ASSPGLAGVHYEQY

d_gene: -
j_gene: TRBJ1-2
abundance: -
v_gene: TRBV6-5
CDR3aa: ASVGNRDTNYGYT

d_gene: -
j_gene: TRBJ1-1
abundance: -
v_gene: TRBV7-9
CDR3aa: ASSSTERNTEAF

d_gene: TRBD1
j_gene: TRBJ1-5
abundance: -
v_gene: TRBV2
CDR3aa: ASSPGTGGGGQPQH

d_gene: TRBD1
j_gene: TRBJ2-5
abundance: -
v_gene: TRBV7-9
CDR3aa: ASSLGQGNPETQY

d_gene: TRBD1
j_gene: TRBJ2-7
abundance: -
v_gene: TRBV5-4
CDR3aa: ASSWGTESSYEQY

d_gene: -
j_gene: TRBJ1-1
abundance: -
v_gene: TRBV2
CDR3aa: ASSERTGWMNTEAF

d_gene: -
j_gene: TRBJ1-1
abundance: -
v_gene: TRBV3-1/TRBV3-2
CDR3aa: ASSQDWGGRAF

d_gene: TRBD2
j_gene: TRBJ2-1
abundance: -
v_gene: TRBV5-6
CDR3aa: ASSLAAGGFYNEQF

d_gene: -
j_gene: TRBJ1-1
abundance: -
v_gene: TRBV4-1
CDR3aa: ASSPPSGVETEAF

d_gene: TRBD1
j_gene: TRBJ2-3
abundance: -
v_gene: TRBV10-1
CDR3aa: ASSQTVDRGGTDTQY

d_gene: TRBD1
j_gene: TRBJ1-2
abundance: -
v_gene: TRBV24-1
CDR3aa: ATSDISAGQGYGYT

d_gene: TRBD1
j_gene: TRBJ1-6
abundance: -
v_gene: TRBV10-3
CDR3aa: AISEYGQGANSPLH

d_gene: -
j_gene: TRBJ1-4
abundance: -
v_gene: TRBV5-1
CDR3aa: ASSRVGHRNEKLF

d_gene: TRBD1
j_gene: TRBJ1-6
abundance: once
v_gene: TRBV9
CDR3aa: ASSGVGTGISPLH